A single sample gave rise to the 26 T cell receptor beta chains below, sequenced in a study of persistence of HIV-infected CD4 T cells. The libraries were made with immunoSEQ version 4 in survey mode. Sequencing used immunoSEQ multiplex PCR; TCRdb keeps in-frame clones, though not all of them. Counted here are about 30,000 clones, less than 75% occurring once; the ten biggest clones make up about 1.5%. No antigen has been assigned to these receptors. Overlapping HIV-1 Gag 15-mer peptides at 0.95 to 1 ug per peptide per mL were used. CD4+ T cells upregulating both CD40 ligand and CD69 were sorted as responding cells. Here the sequenced sample was CD4+ T cells sorted from PBMCs after roughly 18-hour stimulation, taken from a patient who received antiretroviral therapy. The receptor set was obtained from an adult man with HIV who was CMV-seropositive.

The chain is built from TRBV7-9 and TRBJ2-3, with 8 bases that match TRBD1. Germline V lookup: CDR1 SEHNR, CDR2 FQNEAQ (reference sequence). With 5 bases clipped from V and 4 bases from J, the junction kept 5 bases outside the gene matches. The CDR3 contains 14 residues. The DNA of the CDR3 is TGTGCCAGCAGCAAGACAGGGGTGGCAGATACGCAGTATTTT. Encoded protein: CASSKTGVADTQYF.

This clone was counted a single time. The chain carries TRBV19 and TRBJ2-3, with D uncertain. This CDR3 has 12 amino acids. Germline assignment: CDR1 LNHDA and CDR2 SQIVND (reference sequence). V was shortened by 2 bases and J by 0 bases, with 0 bases between the two germline ends. CDR3 protein: CASSISTDTQYF. As DNA, the CDR3 is TGTGCCAGTAGTATAAGCACAGATACGCAGTATTTT.

This chain connects TRBV28 to TRBJ2-6, with D possibly TRBD1 on 6 matching bases. The CDR3 length is 15 residues. The V end lost 6 bases, the J end lost 1 base, and 10 bases lay between the germline ends. Germline assignment: CDR1 MDHEN and CDR2 SYDVKM. The CDR3 DNA is TGTGCCAGCAGCCTAACAGGGTCTGGGGCCAACGTCCTGACTTTC. This encodes CASSLTGSGANVLTF.

This clone has just a few counts. The chain uses TRBV9 and TRBJ2-7; tentative D call: TRBD1 (6 bases). The germline V gene encodes CDR1 SGDLS and CDR2 YYNGEE. The V gene lost 4 bases and the J gene lost 2 bases, with 10 bases spanning the gap. The CDR3 sequence is 13 residues long. The CDR3 loop reads CASSQDSPYEQYF. DNA for the CDR3: TGTGCCAGCAGCCAGGACAGTCCCTACGAGCAGTACTTC. Combining the CDR3 with reference TRBV9 and TRBJ2-7 gives the whole variable domain DSGVTQTPKHLITATGQRVTLRCSPRSGDLSVYWYQQSLDQGLQFLIQYYNGEERAKGNILERFSAQQFPDLHSELNLSSLELGDSALYFCASSQDSPYEQYFGPGTRLTVT.

This rearrangement joins TRBV7-2 to TRBJ2-5; TRBD1 matches at 11 bases. The germline CDR1 and CDR2 sequences are SGHTA and FQGNSA. The length of the CDR3 is 15 residues. J gave up 5 bases and V 5 bases, and 7 bases lay outside the gene matches. DNA for the CDR3: TGTGCCAGCAGCCCCGGACAGGGGGCGCGGGAGACCCAGTACTTC. It yields the protein CASSPGQGARETQYF.

The chain couples TRBV6-5 to TRBJ2-7; 9 bases match TRBD1. The germline CDR1 and CDR2 sequences are MNHEY and SVGAGI. The CDR3 runs 13 residues. V was clipped by 7 bases and J by 2 bases; unmatched bases: 3. The CDR3 region has the DNA TGTGCCAGCAAAGGGACAGGGACCTACGAGCAGTACTTC. It yields the protein CASKGTGTYEQYF.

The CDR3 nucleotides are TGCGCCAGCAGCCCCTTTAAGAGGGGTAGTCGGGACGAGCAGTACTTC. This codes for CASSPFKRGSRDEQYF. This chain uses TRBV4-1 with TRBJ2-7; tentatively, D is TRBD1 or TRBD2 (5 bases each). Trimming stripped 4 bases from V and 5 bases from J, with 21 bases between. CDR3 length: 16 amino acids. Looked up from germline, CDR1 is MGHRA and CDR2 is YSYEKL.

In its sample, this clone was seen a few times. V is TRBV7-2 and J is TRBJ1-2; D perhaps matches TRBD1 (5 bases). V lost 4 bases and J lost 2, with 11 bases in between. This CDR3 has 14 amino acids. Per the germline V gene, CDR1 is SGHTA and CDR2 is FQGNSA. The CDR3 loop is CASSYRDRNYGYTF. The CDR3 DNA reads TGTGCCAGCAGCTATCGGGACCGGAACTATGGCTACACCTTC.

The chain couples TRBV6-5 to TRBJ2-7; TRBD1 matches at 10 bases. Germline values: CDR1 MNHEY, CDR2 SVGAGI. The junction had 12 bases not matched to a gene; V was cut back by 10 bases and J by 6 bases. The CDR3 runs to 14 residues. The CDR3 spells CATASGQGSGEQYF. The CDR3 DNA reads as TGTGCCACCGCCTCGGGACAGGGGTCGGGCGAGCAGTACTTC.

The chain recombines TRBV7-2 with TRBJ2-7, with D possibly TRBD1 on 6 matching bases. The ends were cut back, 2 bases at V and 1 base at J, with 18 bases in the middle. This CDR3 has 17 amino acids. CDR1 is SGHTA, CDR2 FQGNSA, per germline. The CDR3 nucleotides are TGTGCCAGCAGCTTATCTTCGGGACAACTTCTATCCTACGAGCAGTACTTC. Amino acid sequence: CASSLSSGQLLSYEQYF.

The chain has TRBV11-2 and TRBJ1-6; D gene ambiguous. This CDR3 has 13 amino acids. Germline CDR1 reads SGHAT; CDR2 reads FQNNGV. The ends were cut back, 5 bases at V and 6 bases at J, with 8 bases in the middle. CDR3 sequence (DNA): TGTGCCAGCAGCCTTGGGAGTAATTCACCCCTCCACTTT. Translation gives CASSLGSNSPLHF.

This clone was observed a few times. This chain connects TRBV28 to TRBJ2-7, with a possible D match to TRBD1 (8 bases). Trimming removed 9 bases at V and 1 base at J, with 13 bases between. The length of the CDR3 is 13 residues. The V gene's germline CDR1 is MDHEN and CDR2 SYDVKM. The CDR3 reads CASLQGGSYEQYF. CDR3 nucleotides: TGTGCCAGTTTACAGGGGGGGTCCTACGAGCAGTACTTC.

The V gene is TRBV18, the J gene TRBJ2-7; possible D gene TRBD1, 8 bases. This CDR3 region has 15 residues. Germline values: CDR1 KGHSH, CDR2 LQKENI. V gave up 0 bases and J gave up 5 bases, with 14 bases separating them. Here the CDR3 DNA reads TGTGCCAGCTCACCACCGGTAACAGGGGGGGACGAGCAGTACTTC. It yields the protein CASSPPVTGGDEQYF.

Worth noting for this clone: The same CDR3 arises from other DNA sequences in this sample as well. This chain links TRBV7-9 with TRBJ1-1; no firm D call. The germline V gene has CDR1 SEHNR and CDR2 FQNEAQ (reference sequence). The CDR3 spans 13 residues. With 5 bases removed from V and 2 bases from J, the gap between germline ends came to 9 bases. The CDR3 here is CASSLDTNTEAFF. The CDR3 DNA is TGTGCCAGCAGCCTTGACACCAACACTGAAGCTTTCTTT.

The CDR3 DNA is TGTGCCAGCAGCCCAGAGGGGGTTTCTGGAAACACCATATATTTT. Protein sequence: CASSPEGVSGNTIYF. V is TRBV9 and J is TRBJ1-3, with D perhaps matching TRBD1 (6 bases). This CDR3 spans 15 amino acids. Germline CDR1 SGDLS, CDR2 YYNGEE. The V and J ends lost 4 bases and 1 base respectively, with 12 bases between them.

On this clone: The identical CDR3 is also encoded by other nucleotide sequences in the sample. V gene TRBV7-9 combines with J gene TRBJ2-7, with TRBD1 matching 10 bases. Per the germline V gene, CDR1 is SEHNR and CDR2 is FQNEAQ (reference sequence). Losses at the gene ends were 4 bases for V and 1 base for J; bases not matched to a gene: 7. The CDR3 spans 16 residues. This chain's CDR3 is CASSSLDRGLSYEQYF. CDR3 nucleotides: TGTGCCAGCAGCTCCCTAGACAGGGGGCTGTCCTACGAGCAGTACTTC.

The chain uses TRBV5-1 and TRBJ2-4; a possible D gene is TRBD1 (6 bases). Germline V gives CDR1 SGHRS, CDR2 YFSETQ. CDR3 length: 14 amino acids. Trimming stripped 4 bases from V and 4 bases from J, with 12 bases between. The DNA of the CDR3 is TGCGCCAGCAGCGCCGGACAGACTAAAAACATTCAGTACTTC. This sequence encodes CASSAGQTKNIQYF.

The chain is built from TRBV6-6 and TRBJ1-3, with D maybe TRBD1 (6 bases). Germline V gene sequence: CDR1 MNHNY, CDR2 SVGAGI (reference sequence). This CDR3 has 15 residues. Trimming pared 10 bases from V and 0 bases from J, leaving 16 bases between. The CDR3 nucleotides read TGTGCCACCAGACAGGAGGGAAACTCTGGAAACACCATATATTTT. It is translated as CATRQEGNSGNTIYF.

The chain uses TRBV6-5 and TRBJ1-2; a weak D match, TRBD1 (6 bases). CDR3 length equals 15 residues. Per germline, CDR1 MNHEY and CDR2 SVGAGI. Trimming cost V 6 bases and J 8 bases, with 22 bases left between them. DNA of the CDR3: TGTGCCAGCAGAGGTGGGGACACCTTTAAGCTCGGCTACACCTTC. Translated, it gives CASRGGDTFKLGYTF.

The chain has TRBV6-6 and TRBJ1-5, with D hard to call. Germline V gene data show CDR1 as MNHNY and CDR2 as SVGAGI (reference sequence). Deletions cut 4 bases from V and 0 bases from J, with 4 bases between. The CDR3 sequence is 13 residues long. The CDR3 reads CASSFGSNQPQHF. The CDR3 nucleotides are TGTGCCAGCAGTTTCGGTAGCAATCAGCCCCAGCATTTT.

This clone is a singleton in its sample. The chain uses TRBV5-8 and TRBJ2-1; 7 bases are a match to TRBD1. Germline CDR1 is SGHTS and CDR2 is YDEGEE. V was clipped by 4 bases and J by 7 bases; unmatched bases: 11. There are 15 residues in the CDR3. The chain's CDR3 is CASSSGQAKVNEQFF. In DNA form, the CDR3 reads TGTGCCAGCAGCAGCGGACAGGCCAAGGTTAATGAGCAGTTCTTC. The full variable domain, its missing parts supplied by reference TRBV5-8 and TRBJ2-1, is EAGVTQSPTHLIKTRGQQATLRCSPISGHTSVYWYQQALGLGLQFLLWYDEGEERNRGNFPPRFSGRQFPNYSSELNVNALELEDSALYLCASSSGQAKVNEQFFGPGTRLTVL.

The chain has TRBV12-3 or TRBV12-4 and TRBJ2-2, with D unclear. The V gene lost 6 bases and the J gene lost 6 bases, with 8 bases spanning the gap. CDR3 length: 12 residues. CDR3 sequence (DNA): TGTGCCAGCAGCCCGACGGCCGGGGAGCTGTTTTTT. Residues: CASSPTAGELFF.

The rearrangement joins TRBV7-9 to TRBJ2-3; D is ambiguous. Trimming stripped 5 bases from V and 2 bases from J, with 11 bases between. The CDR3 totals 14 residues. The germline V gene encodes CDR1 SEHNR and CDR2 FQNEAQ (reference sequence). CDR3 residues: CASSAAFSTDTQYF. The CDR3 DNA reads as TGTGCCAGCAGCGCCGCCTTCTCCACAGATACGCAGTATTTT.

The V call is TRBV28, the J call TRBJ2-7; 9 nucleotides agree with TRBD1. The germline CDR1 and CDR2 sequences are MDHEN and SYDVKM. This CDR3 has 17 residues. After removal of 4 bases from V and 4 bases from J, the junction contained 14 bases not matched to a gene. CDR3 DNA: TGTGCCAGCAGTTCACCCGCCCCGGGACAGGGAAAATACGAGCAGTACTTC. Protein product: CASSSPAPGQGKYEQYF.

This clone counts as medium-sized. The chain has TRBV12-5 and TRBJ2-1; the match to TRBD1 covers 10 bases. Trimming took 4 bases from V and 7 from J; bases not matched to a gene: 10. The CDR3 extends over 16 amino acids. The germline gives CDR1 LGHNT, CDR2 FRNRAP. DNA for the CDR3: TGTGCTAGTGGTTCCGGGACAGGGGTTGGAGGGAATGAGCAGTTCTTC. Amino acids: CASGSGTGVGGNEQFF.

The V and J genes are TRBV2 and TRBJ1-1; tentatively, D is TRBD1 (5 bases). V lost 5 bases and J 2 bases, leaving 9 bases between the germline ends. CDR3 length: 13 amino acids. Germline assignment: CDR1 SNHLY and CDR2 FYNNEI. This CDR3 is CASSSDSNTEAFF. The CDR3 region has the DNA TGTGCCAGCAGTTCCGACAGCAACACTGAAGCTTTCTTT. Full variable domain (outside the CDR3, taken from reference TRBV2 and TRBJ1-1): EPEVTQTPSHQVTQMGQEVILRCVPISNHLYFYWYRQILGQKVEFLVSFYNNEISEKSEIFDDQFSVERPDGSNFTLKIRSTKLEDSAMYFCASSSDSNTEAFFGQGTRLTVV.